These 22 T cell receptor beta chains were sequenced from one sample in a study of T cells in Graves' hyperthyroidism and ophthalmopathy. Amplified TCR beta CDR3 regions came from RNA transcripts. HTBI primers were the set used in a first-round RT-PCR of the TCR CDR3. TCRdb re-analysed the multiplex PCR reads in MiXCR, keeping a single row per CDR3 protein. The sample records fewer than 550,000 distinct CDR3 sequences, around 16% being singletons. The sequencing sample was made of blood. The receptor source for this set is a young woman with Graves' hyperthyroidism.

This clonotype was seen ten or more times. This chain links TRBV3-1 with TRBJ1-2; possibly TRBD1 for D (5 bases). V dropped 0 bases and J dropped 5 bases, with 10 bases sitting between them. There are 14 residues in the CDR3. CDR1 and CDR2 from the germline V gene are LGHDT and YNNKEL (reference sequence). Here the CDR3 DNA reads TGTGCCAGCAGCCAAGATCAAGGGGTGTATGGCTACACCTTC. Translated: CASSQDQGVYGYTF. The whole variable domain, filled in from reference TRBV3-1 and TRBJ1-2, reads DTAVSQTPKYLVTQMGNDKSIKCEQNLGHDTMYWYKQDSKKFLKIMFSYNNKELIINETVPNRFSPKSPDKAHLNLHINSLELGDSAVYFCASSQDQGVYGYTFGSGTRLTVV.

The chain uses TRBV4-2 and TRBJ1-4; D not resolved. The CDR3 has 16 residues. The germline V gene has CDR1 LGHNA and CDR2 YNFKEQ. V lost 3 bases and J lost 5, with 16 bases in between. The CDR3 protein is CASSHAVWAANEKLFF. The CDR3 coding sequence is TGTGCCAGCAGCCATGCCGTTTGGGCGGCGAATGAAAAACTGTTTTTT.

This clonotype was seen at least ten times. V usage is TRBV20-1 and J usage is TRBJ2-7, with TRBD1 identical over 9 bases. Trimming removed 0 bases from V and 4 bases from J; junction bases left unmatched: 4. The CDR3 sequence is 14 residues long. CDR1 is DFQATT, CDR2 SNEGSKA, per germline (reference sequence). The CDR3 spells CSARDMGQGYEQYF. The CDR3 region has the DNA TGCAGTGCTAGAGATATGGGACAGGGTTACGAGCAGTACTTC.

This clonotype was counted ten times or more. The chain employs TRBV2 and TRBJ2-3; D is uncertain. The CDR3 loop spans 13 amino acids. Between the trimmed V and J ends, which lost 5 bases and 6 bases, there was a span of 12 bases. Germline CDR1 is SNHLY and CDR2 is FYNNEI. The CDR3 nucleotides are TGTGCCAGCAGTCCGGAGCGATCTGATACGCAGTATTTT. Protein: CASSPERSDTQYF.

This clonotype appeared many times. The chain combines TRBV20-1 with TRBJ2-3, with D hard to call. The CDR3 has 16 residues. Germline assignment: CDR1 DFQATT and CDR2 SNEGSKA (reference sequence). Between the trimmed V and J ends, which lost 0 bases and 3 bases, there was a span of 16 bases. The CDR3 spells CSARDTGRVGTDTQYF. In nucleotides, the CDR3 is TGCAGTGCTAGAGATACGGGTCGAGTGGGGACAGATACGCAGTATTTT.

This clonotype appeared many times. The chain couples TRBV3-1 to TRBJ2-5; 11 bases are a match to TRBD1. Looked up from germline, CDR1 is LGHDT and CDR2 is YNNKEL (reference sequence). This CDR3 comprises 15 residues. After removal of 0 bases from V and 5 bases from J, the junction contained 2 bases not matched to a gene. This CDR3 is CASSQDGQGAETQYF. The CDR3 DNA is TGTGCCAGCAGCCAAGATGGACAGGGGGCTGAGACCCAGTACTTC.

The table lists this clonotype with many counts. V usage is TRBV6-1 and J usage is TRBJ2-3; D is perhaps TRBD1 or TRBD2 (5 bases each). Germline CDR1 and CDR2: MNHNS and SASEGT. Trimming took off 5 bases at V and 7 bases at J, with 22 bases between the two ends. CDR3 size: 16 residues. The CDR3 region has the DNA TGTGCCAGCAGTTTCAACATAAGAGGGGAGAAGAATACGCAGTATTTT. Translating it yields CASSFNIRGEKNTQYF.

The genes are TRBV28 and TRBJ2-1; 8 bases align to TRBD1. The J segment lost 1 base and the V segment lost 6 bases, leaving 8 bases of the junction unmatched. Germline lookup yields CDR1 MDHEN and CDR2 SYDVKM. The CDR3 covers 16 residues. CDR3 DNA: TGTGCCAGCAGCCCCCAGGGGGCCAGGTCCTACAATGAGCAGTTCTTC. Translation: CASSPQGARSYNEQFF.

This clonotype was seen a handful of times. The V and J genes are TRBV7-6 and TRBJ2-1; 8 bases are a match to TRBD2. The germline CDR1 and CDR2 sequences are SGHVS and FNYEAQ. The CDR3 consists of 19 residues. V was clipped by 5 bases and J by 3 bases; unmatched bases: 18. The CDR3 DNA is TGTGCCAGCAGCCCACGGCGAGCGGGAGACAAGGCTAGCTACAATGAGCAGTTCTTC. It translates to CASSPRRAGDKASYNEQFF.

This clonotype has only a few counts. V gene TRBV10-1 combines with J gene TRBJ1-2; 8 bases line up with TRBD1. CDR3 length: 13 residues. J lost 9 bases, V lost 5 bases, and 8 bases had no gene match. Germline V CDR1 and CDR2: WNHNN, SYGVQD (reference sequence). CDR3 DNA sequence: TGCGCCAGCAGTAACGGACAGGGTACCAGCTACACCTTC. Its protein is CASSNGQGTSYTF.

V and J are TRBV19 and TRBJ2-4, with unresolved D. V dropped 5 bases and J dropped 0 bases, with 17 bases sitting between them. Germline CDR1 reads LNHDA; CDR2 reads SQIVND (reference sequence). The CDR3 has 17 residues. CDR3 amino acids: CASSPALKSSAKNIQYF. The CDR3 DNA sequence: TGTGCCAGTAGTCCGGCCCTGAAGAGTTCAGCCAAAAACATTCAGTACTTC.

Only a few counts were recorded for this clonotype. J is TRBJ2-7 and V is TRBV9; 11 positions agree with TRBD2. V shed 4 bases, J shed 3 bases, and the junction held 3 bases outside the gene matches. The CDR3 consists of 14 residues. The V gene's germline CDR1 is SGDLS and CDR2 YYNGEE. For the CDR3, the DNA is TGTGCCAGCAGCACGGGACTAGCGGACTACGAGCAGTACTTC. It codes for CASSTGLADYEQYF.

This clonotype was counted ten times or more. V and J are TRBV7-3 and TRBJ1-2; D may be TRBD1 (6 bases). The CDR3 runs 14 residues. Germline V CDR1 and CDR2: SGHTA, FQGTGA. Trimming removed 1 base at V and 9 bases at J, with 15 bases between. CDR3 in DNA: TGTGCCAGCAGCTTAATCTCGGACAGTTCCTGCTACACCTTC. As protein: CASSLISDSSCYTF.

The chain carries TRBV6-4 and TRBJ2-7; 12 bases are a match to TRBD2. The V gene end was trimmed by 5 bases and the J gene end by 4 bases; junction bases not matched to a gene: 6. The length of the CDR3 is 15 residues. Germline assignment: CDR1 MRHNA and CDR2 SNTAGT. The CDR3 spells CASSYTSGRTYEQYF. The DNA for the CDR3 is TGTGCCAGCAGTTACACTAGCGGGAGGACTTACGAGCAGTACTTC.

V is TRBV19 and J is TRBJ2-2; 7 bases align to TRBD2. Germline CDR1 reads LNHDA; CDR2 reads SQIVND (reference sequence). CDR3 length equals 15 residues. V trimming: 4 bases; J trimming: 0 bases; junction bases outside the gene matches: 2. The CDR3 nucleotides are TGTGCCAGTAGTAGGACTAGACCGAACACCGGGGAGCTGTTTTTT. Amino acid sequence: CASSRTRPNTGELFF.

The V call is TRBV2, the J call TRBJ2-2; D gene ambiguous. The CDR3 covers 13 residues. The V gene lost 7 bases and the J gene lost 5 bases, with 11 bases spanning the gap. Germline V lookup: CDR1 SNHLY, CDR2 FYNNEI. The DNA for the CDR3 is TGTGCCAGCAAAGAGGTCGAGACCGGGGAGCTGTTTTTT. Protein: CASKEVETGELFF.

This clonotype was seen many times. The genes are TRBV12-3 or TRBV12-4 and TRBJ2-1; 9 bases are a match to TRBD2. V was pared by 5 bases and J by 3 bases, with 11 bases of the junction left unmatched. The CDR3 consists of 17 residues. CDR3 loop: CASSPGTSKGGYNEQFF. The CDR3 bases are TGTGCCAGCAGTCCCGGGACTAGCAAGGGAGGCTACAATGAGCAGTTCTTC.

The V and J genes are TRBV11-3 and TRBJ2-1; maybe TRBD2 (5 bases). The length of the CDR3 is 12 residues. Germline V gene lookup returns CDR1 SGHNT and CDR2 YENEEA. V gave up 3 bases and J gave up 15 bases, with 15 bases separating them. The CDR3 region is CASSLSGNGRFF. CDR3 coding DNA: TGTGCCAGCAGCTTGAGCGGCAATGGGCGGTTCTTC. Filled out from reference TRBV11-3 and TRBJ2-1, the complete variable domain reads EAGVVQSPRYKIIEKKQPVAFWCNPISGHNTLYWYLQNLGQGPELLIRYENEEAVDDSQLPKDRFSAERLKGVDSTLKIQPAELGDSAVYLCASSLSGNGRFFGPGTRLTVL.

This clonotype was observed a few times. The V call is TRBV19, the J call TRBJ1-2; D remains unclear. V was shortened by 4 bases and J by 4 bases, with 16 bases between the two germline ends. Germline V CDR1 and CDR2: LNHDA, SQIVND (reference sequence). The CDR3 is 15 amino acids. The CDR3 spells CASSRTRSLPYGYTF. The CDR3 DNA reads as TGTGCCAGTAGTAGAACGAGGTCGTTACCCTATGGCTACACCTTC.

V is TRBV5-1 and J is TRBJ2-4; TRBD1 matches 9 bases. Per germline, CDR1 SGHRS and CDR2 YFSETQ. V dropped 0 bases and J dropped 0; count of bases not matched to a gene: 13. This CDR3 has 20 residues. This CDR3 is CASSLAELTGGILAKNIQYF. The CDR3 coding sequence is TGCGCCAGCAGCTTGGCCGAATTGACAGGGGGAATACTAGCCAAAAACATTCAGTACTTC.

This clonotype came up many times. The chain employs TRBV20-1 and TRBJ2-5; TRBD1 is a possible D gene (5 bases). Between the trimmed V and J ends, which lost 6 bases and 4 bases, there was a span of 18 bases. Germline V gene sequence: CDR1 DFQATT, CDR2 SNEGSKA (reference sequence). The CDR3 totals 14 residues. The DNA for the CDR3 is TGCAGTGCCATATCTACCCATAGGGGAGAGACCCAGTACTTC. It translates to CSAISTHRGETQYF.

Only a few counts were recorded for this clonotype. The chain recombines TRBV27 with TRBJ2-7, with D unresolved. CDR1 and CDR2 (germline): MNHEY, SMNVEV (reference sequence). CDR3 length: 13 amino acids. Trimming took off 6 bases at V and 6 bases at J, with 15 bases between the two ends. CDR3 sequence: CASSRSPQTEQYF. CDR3 nucleotides: TGTGCCAGCAGCCGTTCGCCGCAAACCGAGCAGTACTTC.